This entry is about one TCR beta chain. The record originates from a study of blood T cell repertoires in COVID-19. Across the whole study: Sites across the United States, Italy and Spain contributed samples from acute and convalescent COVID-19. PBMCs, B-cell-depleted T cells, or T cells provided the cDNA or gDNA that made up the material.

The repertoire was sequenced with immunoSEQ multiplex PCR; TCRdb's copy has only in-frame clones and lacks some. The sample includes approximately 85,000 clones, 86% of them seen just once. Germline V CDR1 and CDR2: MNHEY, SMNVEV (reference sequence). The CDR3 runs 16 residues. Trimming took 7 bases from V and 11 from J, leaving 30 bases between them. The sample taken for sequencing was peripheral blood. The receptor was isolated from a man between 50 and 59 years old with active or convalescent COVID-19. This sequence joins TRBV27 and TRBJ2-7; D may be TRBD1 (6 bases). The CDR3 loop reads CASKDRNMGPWAVEYF. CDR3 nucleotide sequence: TGTGCCAGCAAAGACAGGAATATGGGGCCTTGGGCGGTCGAGTACTTC.